These 25 T cell receptor beta chains came from one sample sequenced in a study of control samples from healthy donors and cancer patients. Libraries were prepared by immunoSEQ multiplex PCR; TCRdb keeps only in-frame clonotypes and omits some of them. The data contain fewer than 200,000 clones, roughly 90% of them singletons. Sequencing was done on a sample of blood. The receptors here all came from a woman aged 45-65 years in good health.

This clone was recorded once. The chain joins TRBV28 to TRBJ1-5; TRBD1 might be the D (6 bases). V lost 3 bases and J lost 7, with 10 bases in between. This CDR3 has 13 residues. Germline CDR1 and CDR2: MDHEN and SYDVKM. Here the CDR3 DNA reads TGTGCCAGCAGTTTGGGGGCTCGACAGCCCCAGCATTTT. Residues: CASSLGARQPQHF. The variable domain in full, with the rest retrieved from reference TRBV28 and TRBJ1-5, is DVKVTQSSRYLVKRTGEKVFLECVQDMDHENMFWYRQDPGLGLRLIYFSYDVKMKEKGDIPEGYSVSREKKERFSLILESASTNQTSMYLCASSLGARQPQHFGDGTRLSIL.

The chain is built from TRBV6-4 and TRBJ1-2; tentatively, D is TRBD1 (6 bases). V was clipped by 4 bases and J by 4 bases, with 13 bases between them. This CDR3 has 14 amino acids. The germline V gene encodes CDR1 MRHNA and CDR2 SNTAGT. CDR3 loop: CASSVSGASYGYTF. For the CDR3, the DNA is TGTGCCAGCAGTGTATCGGGGGCTAGCTATGGCTACACCTTC.

In this sample, this clone turned up once. The chain has TRBV28 and TRBJ2-4; 11 bases are shared with TRBD2. V lost 6 bases and J lost 8; bases outside the gene matches: 9. Germline V gene lookup returns CDR1 MDHEN and CDR2 SYDVKM. The CDR3 is made up of 15 amino acids. DNA for the CDR3: TGTGCCAGCAGCTTAGCGGGAGGGCCGAGGGACATTCAGTACTTC. Translation gives CASSLAGGPRDIQYF.

This clone has more than one count but fewer than ten. The V call is TRBV27, the J call TRBJ2-2; the match to TRBD2 covers 7 bases. The CDR3 is 17 amino acids. The germline CDR1 and CDR2 sequences are MNHEY and SMNVEV (reference sequence). Trimming removed 7 bases from V and 2 bases from J; junction bases left unmatched: 13. CDR3 amino acids: CASTTLAWSPNTGELFF. DNA of the CDR3: TGTGCCAGCACCACACTAGCGTGGTCCCCAAACACCGGGGAGCTGTTTTTT.

With respect to this clone: The junction shows a germline mismatch at one end, possibly a read error. This chain uses TRBV4-1 with TRBJ1-5, with a tentative D call TRBD1 (5 bases). The germline CDR1 and CDR2 sequences are MGHRA and YSYEKL. The CDR3 has 17 residues. CDR3 in amino acids: CASSQGGGNRINQPQHF. The CDR3 DNA reads TGCGCCAGCAGTCAAGGAGGTGGAAACAGGATCAATCAGCCCCAGCATTTT.

The V call is TRBV19, the J call TRBJ1-4; 7 bases are shared with TRBD1. V gave up 4 bases and J gave up 3 bases; unmatched junction bases: 5. This CDR3 has 15 amino acids. In germline, CDR1 is LNHDA, CDR2 SQIVND (reference sequence). The chain's CDR3 is CASSTRQGSNEKLFF. As DNA, the CDR3 is TGTGCCAGTAGTACCCGACAGGGCTCTAATGAAAAACTGTTTTTT.

This chain links TRBV27 with TRBJ1-1; D remains unclear. Germline V gives CDR1 MNHEY, CDR2 SMNVEV (reference sequence). Deletions cut 6 bases from V and 0 bases from J, with 14 bases between. The CDR3 has 15 amino acids. This chain's CDR3 is CASRIHRGMNTEAFF. CDR3 bases: TGTGCCAGCAGAATACACAGAGGGATGAACACTGAAGCTTTCTTT.

This chain connects TRBV4-3 to TRBJ2-2; 7 bases align to TRBD2. This CDR3 has 16 residues. Germline values: CDR1 LGHNA, CDR2 YSLEER. Trimming took 4 bases from V and 5 from J; bases not matched to a gene: 10. Here the CDR3 reads CASSPLPGGGTGELFF. The CDR3 bases are TGCGCCAGCAGCCCCCTCCCGGGGGGTGGTACCGGGGAGCTGTTTTTT.

This chain joins TRBV10-2 and TRBJ1-2; D perhaps matches TRBD1 (5 bases). The CDR3 spans 14 residues. CDR1 WSHSY and CDR2 SAAADI come from the germline V gene. The V gene lost 4 bases and the J gene lost 2 bases, with 11 bases spanning the gap. The CDR3 reads CASSAGGLNYGYTF. CDR3 nucleotides: TGCGCCAGCAGTGCCGGGGGGTTAAACTATGGCTACACCTTC.

This chain uses TRBV27 with TRBJ1-1; D is undetermined. Trimming shortened V by 4 bases and J by 8 bases, and 11 bases separated the two germline ends. From germline, CDR1 is MNHEY and CDR2 SMNVEV (reference sequence). This CDR3 has 12 amino acids. Here the CDR3 reads CASSSGPEEAFF. Written as DNA, the CDR3 is TGTGCCAGCAGTTCGGGTCCTGAGGAAGCTTTCTTT.

J is TRBJ2-7 and V is TRBV14; 9 bases are shared with TRBD2. The CDR3 spans 15 residues. V was clipped by 2 bases and J by 3 bases; unmatched bases: 5. CDR1 and CDR2 from the germline V gene are SGHDN and FVKESK. The CDR3 DNA is TGTGCCAGCAGCCAATTGACTAGCGGATACTACGAGCAGTACTTC. Protein: CASSQLTSGYYEQYF.

The chain uses TRBV10-1 and TRBJ1-1; D possibly corresponds to TRBD1 (6 bases). Germline lookup yields CDR1 WNHNN and CDR2 SYGVQD (reference sequence). The CDR3 contains 12 residues. V dropped 8 bases and J dropped 11 bases, with 18 bases sitting between them. This chain's CDR3 is CASQLTGSRAFF. CDR3 DNA sequence: TGCGCCAGCCAACTTACAGGGTCCCGGGCTTTCTTT.

V is TRBV6-1 and J is TRBJ1-2; D is ambiguous. The V end was cut by 0 bases, the J end by 5 bases, with 10 bases between. Per germline, CDR1 MNHNS and CDR2 SASEGT. The CDR3 loop spans 14 amino acids. The CDR3 DNA follows: TGTGCCAGCAGTGAAGCGCACCGGGTTTATGGCTACACCTTC. This codes for CASSEAHRVYGYTF.

Written as DNA, the CDR3 is TGCGCCAGCAGCCCCACACAGGGGGCAGAAGCTTTCTTT. It translates to CASSPTQGAEAFF. The chain recombines TRBV4-1 with TRBJ1-1, with 9 nucleotides matching TRBD1. J gave up 8 bases and V 4 bases, and 5 bases lay outside the gene matches. The CDR3 length is 13 residues. Germline lookup yields CDR1 MGHRA and CDR2 YSYEKL.

The chain recombines TRBV27 with TRBJ1-5, with D tentatively TRBD1 (6 bases). Germline assignment: CDR1 MNHEY and CDR2 SMNVEV (reference sequence). The CDR3 has 14 residues. The V end lost 3 bases, the J end lost 6 bases, and 12 bases lay between the germline ends. The CDR3 region is CASSFTGSIQPQHF. CDR3 nucleotide sequence: TGTGCCAGCAGTTTCACAGGGTCCATTCAGCCCCAGCATTTT.

The chain carries TRBV24-1 and TRBJ2-2; D might be TRBD2 (6 bases). CDR1 KGHDR and CDR2 SFDVKD come from the germline V gene. The CDR3 has 14 amino acids. V was trimmed by 6 bases and J by 6 bases, leaving 13 bases between them. CDR3 residues: CATSPRAGSGELFF. CDR3 sequence (DNA): TGTGCCACCAGTCCCAGGGCGGGGTCCGGGGAGCTGTTTTTT.

The chain couples TRBV7-2 to TRBJ1-2; no reliable D call. CDR3 length: 14 residues. V gave up 4 bases and J gave up 2 bases, with 11 bases separating them. Germline CDR1 is SGHTA and CDR2 is FQGNSA. The CDR3 spells CASSSQDGNYGYTF. For the CDR3, the DNA is TGTGCCAGCAGCTCGCAGGACGGGAACTATGGCTACACCTTC.

This rearrangement joins TRBV3-1 (or the pseudogene TRBV3-2) to TRBJ1-2; D gene unclear. CDR1 is LGHDT, CDR2 YNNKEL, per germline (reference sequence). The CDR3 is 13 amino acids. V was shortened by 0 bases and J by 13 bases, with 15 bases between the two germline ends. The CDR3: CASSQDGESRSTF. CDR3 DNA sequence: TGTGCCAGCAGCCAAGATGGGGAGAGCAGGAGCACCTTC.

The chain recombines TRBV24-1 with TRBJ2-1; TRBD2 matches 10 bases. V trimming: 1 base; J trimming: 0 bases; junction bases outside the gene matches: 8. The CDR3 runs 19 residues. Germline loops: CDR1 KGHDR, CDR2 SFDVKD. This chain's CDR3 is CATSDFAGLASGSYNEQFF. The CDR3 DNA follows: TGTGCCACCAGTGATTTTGCGGGACTAGCGTCCGGCTCCTACAATGAGCAGTTCTTC.

This clone was observed a few times. In the same sample, other DNA sequences code for this CDR3. This rearrangement joins TRBV7-3 to TRBJ2-2; D ambiguous. The V end was cut by 0 bases, the J end by 5 bases, with 1 base between. The CDR3 extends over 12 amino acids. CDR1 and CDR2 from the germline V gene are SGHTA and FQGTGA. The CDR3 here is CASSLTTGELFF. The CDR3 DNA reads as TGTGCCAGCAGCTTAACTACCGGGGAGCTGTTTTTT.

This chain links TRBV28 with TRBJ2-7; the match to TRBD1 covers 10 bases. This CDR3 is built from 15 residues. The V and J ends lost 4 bases and 1 base, in that order; junction bases with no gene match: 4. CDR1 is MDHEN, CDR2 SYDVKM, per germline. Written as DNA, the CDR3 is TGTGCCAGCAGTTCGCCGGGACAGGGGTCCTACGAGCAGTACTTC. It specifies CASSSPGQGSYEQYF.

The V and J genes are TRBV2 and TRBJ2-3; TRBD2 matches at 11 bases. This CDR3 contains 16 residues. Germline loops: CDR1 SNHLY, CDR2 FYNNEI. The V and J ends lost 4 bases and 4 bases, in that order; junction bases with no gene match: 7. In DNA, the CDR3 is TGTGCCAGCAGTGTGGAGACTAGCGGGGCCGCAGATACGCAGTATTTT. Its translation is CASSVETSGAADTQYF. Full variable domain (outside the CDR3, taken from reference TRBV2 and TRBJ2-3): EPEVTQTPSHQVTQMGQEVILRCVPISNHLYFYWYRQILGQKVEFLVSFYNNEISEKSEIFDDQFSVERPDGSNFTLKIRSTKLEDSAMYFCASSVETSGAADTQYFGPGTRLTVL.

The chain has TRBV28 and TRBJ1-6; 8 nucleotides align to TRBD1. Germline V gives CDR1 MDHEN, CDR2 SYDVKM. The V segment lost 1 base and the J segment 9 bases; nucleotides outside the gene matches: 2. CDR3 size: 14 residues. The CDR3 coding sequence is TGTGCCAGCAGTTTATCAGGGGGCATTTCACCCCTCCACTTT. Translation gives CASSLSGGISPLHF. Combining the CDR3 with reference TRBV28 and TRBJ1-6 gives the whole variable domain DVKVTQSSRYLVKRTGEKVFLECVQDMDHENMFWYRQDPGLGLRLIYFSYDVKMKEKGDIPEGYSVSREKKERFSLILESASTNQTSMYLCASSLSGGISPLHFGNGTRLTVT.

The chain joins TRBV27 to TRBJ1-3, with D possibly being TRBD1 (6 bases). With 6 bases removed from V and 0 bases from J, the gap between germline ends came to 12 bases. Germline V CDR1 and CDR2: MNHEY, SMNVEV (reference sequence). CDR3 length equals 15 residues. CDR3 nucleotide sequence: TGTGCCAGCAGACCAGGGACAAGCTCTGGAAACACCATATATTTT. Translated: CASRPGTSSGNTIYF.

This clone was counted once. The CDR3: CASSYGGVGRETQYF. As DNA, the CDR3 is TGTGCCAGCAGTTATGGCGGAGTGGGGCGGGAGACCCAGTACTTC. The V call is TRBV6-5, the J call TRBJ2-5; the D gene is possibly TRBD1 (5 bases). V shed 3 bases and J shed 5 bases, with 16 bases lying between them. Germline values: CDR1 MNHEY, CDR2 SVGAGI. This CDR3 region has 15 residues.